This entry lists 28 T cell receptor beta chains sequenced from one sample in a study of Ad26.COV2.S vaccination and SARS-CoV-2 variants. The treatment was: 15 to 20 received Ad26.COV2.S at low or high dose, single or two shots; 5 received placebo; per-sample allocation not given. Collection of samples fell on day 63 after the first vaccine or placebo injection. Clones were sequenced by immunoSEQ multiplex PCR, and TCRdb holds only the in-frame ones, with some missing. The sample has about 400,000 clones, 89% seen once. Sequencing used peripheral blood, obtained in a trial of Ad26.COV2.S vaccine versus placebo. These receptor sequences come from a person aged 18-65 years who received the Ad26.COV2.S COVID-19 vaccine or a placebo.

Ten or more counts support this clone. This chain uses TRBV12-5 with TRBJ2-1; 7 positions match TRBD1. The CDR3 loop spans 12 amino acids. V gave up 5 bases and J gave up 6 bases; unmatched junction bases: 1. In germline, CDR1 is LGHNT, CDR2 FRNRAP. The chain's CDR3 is CASGRQGNEQFF. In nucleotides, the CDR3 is TGTGCTAGTGGTCGACAGGGCAATGAGCAGTTCTTC.

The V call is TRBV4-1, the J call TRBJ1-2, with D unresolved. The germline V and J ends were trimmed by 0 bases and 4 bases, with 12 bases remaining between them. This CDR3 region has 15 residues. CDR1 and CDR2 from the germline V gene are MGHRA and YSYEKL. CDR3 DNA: TGCGCCAGCAGCCAAGAAGAGTCTTCGGGCTATGGCTACACCTTC. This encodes CASSQEESSGYGYTF.

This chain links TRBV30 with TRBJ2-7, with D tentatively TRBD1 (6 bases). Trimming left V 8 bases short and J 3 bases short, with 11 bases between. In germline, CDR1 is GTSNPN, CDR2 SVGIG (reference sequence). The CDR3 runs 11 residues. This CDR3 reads CANGQSYEQYF. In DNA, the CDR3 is TGTGCCAACGGACAGAGCTACGAGCAGTACTTC.

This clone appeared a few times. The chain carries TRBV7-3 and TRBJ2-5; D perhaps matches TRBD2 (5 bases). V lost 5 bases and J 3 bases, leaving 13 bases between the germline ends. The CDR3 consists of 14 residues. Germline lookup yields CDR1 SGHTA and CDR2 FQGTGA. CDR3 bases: TGTGCCAGCAGCCCCGGGATGACGAAAGAGACCCAGTACTTC. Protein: CASSPGMTKETQYF.

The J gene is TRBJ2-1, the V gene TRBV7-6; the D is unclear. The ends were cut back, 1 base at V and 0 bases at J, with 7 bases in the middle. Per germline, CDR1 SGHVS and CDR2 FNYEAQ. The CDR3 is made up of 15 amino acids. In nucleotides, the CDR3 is TGTGCCAGCAGCTTAGGTGGCCTCTCCTACAATGAGCAGTTCTTC. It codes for CASSLGGLSYNEQFF.

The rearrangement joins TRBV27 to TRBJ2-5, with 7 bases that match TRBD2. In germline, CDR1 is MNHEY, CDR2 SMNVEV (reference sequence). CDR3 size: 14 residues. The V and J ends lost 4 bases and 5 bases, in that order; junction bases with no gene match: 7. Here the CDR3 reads CASSSPAGYETQYF. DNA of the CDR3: TGTGCCAGCAGTTCCCCAGCGGGGTACGAGACCCAGTACTTC.

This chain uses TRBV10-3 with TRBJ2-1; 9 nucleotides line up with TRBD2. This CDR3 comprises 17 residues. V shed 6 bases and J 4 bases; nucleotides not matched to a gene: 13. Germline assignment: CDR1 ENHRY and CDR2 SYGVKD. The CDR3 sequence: CAIRTVSGSRSYNEQFF. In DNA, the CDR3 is TGTGCCATCAGGACCGTTAGCGGGAGCCGCTCTTACAATGAGCAGTTCTTC.

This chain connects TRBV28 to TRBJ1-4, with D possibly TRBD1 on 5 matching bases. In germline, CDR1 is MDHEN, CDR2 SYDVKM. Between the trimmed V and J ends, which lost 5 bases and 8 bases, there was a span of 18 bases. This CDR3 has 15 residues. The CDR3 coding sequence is TGTGCCAGCAGTCCCATGTCCAGGGCCGGCGAAAAACTGTTTTTT. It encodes CASSPMSRAGEKLFF.

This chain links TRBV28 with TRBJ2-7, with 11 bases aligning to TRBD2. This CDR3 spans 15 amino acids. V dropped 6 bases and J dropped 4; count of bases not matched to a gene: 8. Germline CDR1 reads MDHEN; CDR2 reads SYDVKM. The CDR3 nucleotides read TGTGCCAGCAGACTTAGCGGGAGGGCCAAATACGAGCAGTACTTC. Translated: CASRLSGRAKYEQYF.

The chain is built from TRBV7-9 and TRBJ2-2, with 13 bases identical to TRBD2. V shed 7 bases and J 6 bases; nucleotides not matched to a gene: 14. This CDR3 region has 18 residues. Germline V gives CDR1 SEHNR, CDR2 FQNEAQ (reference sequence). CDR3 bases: TGTGCCAGCACCCATGTTGGGGGACTAGCGGGAAAGGCCGGGGAGCTGTTTTTT. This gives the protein CASTHVGGLAGKAGELFF.

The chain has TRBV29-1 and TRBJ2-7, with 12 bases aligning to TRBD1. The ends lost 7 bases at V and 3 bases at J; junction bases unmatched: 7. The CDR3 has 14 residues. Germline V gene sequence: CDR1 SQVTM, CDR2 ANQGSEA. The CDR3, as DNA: TGCAGCGCCCTGGGACAGGGGGCGATCTACGAGCAGTACTTC. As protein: CSALGQGAIYEQYF.

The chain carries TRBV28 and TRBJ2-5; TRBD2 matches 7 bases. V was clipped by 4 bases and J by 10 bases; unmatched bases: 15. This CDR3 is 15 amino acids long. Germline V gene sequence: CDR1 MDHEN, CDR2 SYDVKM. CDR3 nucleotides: TGTGCCAGCAGTTCCCCAGGAGGGAGGGTCCGACACCAGTACTTC. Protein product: CASSSPGGRVRHQYF. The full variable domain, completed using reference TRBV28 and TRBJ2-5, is DVKVTQSSRYLVKRTGEKVFLECVQDMDHENMFWYRQDPGLGLRLIYFSYDVKMKEKGDIPEGYSVSREKKERFSLILESASTNQTSMYLCASSSPGGRVRHQYFGPGTRLLVL.

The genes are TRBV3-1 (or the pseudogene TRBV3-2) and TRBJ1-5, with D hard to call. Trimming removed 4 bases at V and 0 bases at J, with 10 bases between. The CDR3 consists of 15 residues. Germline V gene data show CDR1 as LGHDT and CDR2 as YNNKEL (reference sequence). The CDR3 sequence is CASSPTRNSNQPQHF. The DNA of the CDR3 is TGTGCCAGCAGCCCAACCAGGAATAGCAATCAGCCCCAGCATTTT.

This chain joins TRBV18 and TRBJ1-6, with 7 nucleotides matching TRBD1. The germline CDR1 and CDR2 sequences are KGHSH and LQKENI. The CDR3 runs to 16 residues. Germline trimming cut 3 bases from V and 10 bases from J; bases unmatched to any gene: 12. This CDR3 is CASSPKGAALGSPLHF. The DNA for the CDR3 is TGTGCCAGCTCACCGAAGGGGGCGGCGTTAGGGTCACCCCTCCACTTT.

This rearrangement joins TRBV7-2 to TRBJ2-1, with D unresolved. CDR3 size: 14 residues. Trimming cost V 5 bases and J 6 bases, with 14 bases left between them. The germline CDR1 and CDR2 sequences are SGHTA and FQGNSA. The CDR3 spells CASSPNKRSNEQFF. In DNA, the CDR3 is TGTGCCAGCAGCCCCAATAAGAGAAGCAATGAGCAGTTCTTC.

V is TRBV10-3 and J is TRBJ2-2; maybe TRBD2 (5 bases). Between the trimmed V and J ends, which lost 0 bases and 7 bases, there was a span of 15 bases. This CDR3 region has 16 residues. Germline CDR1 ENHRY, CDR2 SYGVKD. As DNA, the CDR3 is TGTGCCATCAGTGAGTCGAACCTAGCAACCGGCGGGGAGCTGTTTTTT. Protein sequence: CAISESNLATGGELFF.

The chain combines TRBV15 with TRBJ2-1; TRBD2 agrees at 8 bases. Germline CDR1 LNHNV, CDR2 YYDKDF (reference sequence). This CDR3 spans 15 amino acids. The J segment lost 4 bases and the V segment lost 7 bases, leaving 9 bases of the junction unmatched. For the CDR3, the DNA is TGTGCCACCACCAGTCTAGCGGGTTTTTACAATGAGCAGTTCTTC. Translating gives CATTSLAGFYNEQFF.

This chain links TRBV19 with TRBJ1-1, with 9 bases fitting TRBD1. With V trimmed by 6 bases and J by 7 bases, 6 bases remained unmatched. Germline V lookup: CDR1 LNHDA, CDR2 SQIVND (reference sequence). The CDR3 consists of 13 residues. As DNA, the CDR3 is TGTGCCAGTAGCCACAGGGGGCTGGGTGAAGCTTTCTTT. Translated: CASSHRGLGEAFF.

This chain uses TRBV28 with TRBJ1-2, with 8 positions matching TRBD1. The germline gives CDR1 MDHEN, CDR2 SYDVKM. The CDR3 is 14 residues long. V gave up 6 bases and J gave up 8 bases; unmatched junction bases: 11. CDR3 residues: CASRGTGRVGGYTF. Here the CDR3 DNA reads TGTGCCAGCAGGGGGACAGGAAGGGTAGGCGGCTACACCTTC.

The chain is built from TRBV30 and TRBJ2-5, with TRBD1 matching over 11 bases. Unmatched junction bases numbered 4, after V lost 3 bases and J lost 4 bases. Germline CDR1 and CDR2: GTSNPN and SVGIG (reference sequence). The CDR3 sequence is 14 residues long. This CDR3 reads CAWRGQGEGETQYF. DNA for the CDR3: TGTGCCTGGAGGGGACAGGGGGAGGGAGAGACCCAGTACTTC.

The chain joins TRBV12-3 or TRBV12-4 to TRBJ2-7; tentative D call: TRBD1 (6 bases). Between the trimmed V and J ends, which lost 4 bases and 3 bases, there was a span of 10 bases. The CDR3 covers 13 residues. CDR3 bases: TGTGCCAGCAGTTCGGGACACCTCTACGAGCAGTACTTC. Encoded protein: CASSSGHLYEQYF.

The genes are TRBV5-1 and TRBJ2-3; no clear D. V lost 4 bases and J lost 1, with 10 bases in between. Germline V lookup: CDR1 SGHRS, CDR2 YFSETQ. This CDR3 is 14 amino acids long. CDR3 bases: TGCGCCAGCAGCCCCTTGGTAGGCACAGATACGCAGTATTTT. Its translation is CASSPLVGTDTQYF.

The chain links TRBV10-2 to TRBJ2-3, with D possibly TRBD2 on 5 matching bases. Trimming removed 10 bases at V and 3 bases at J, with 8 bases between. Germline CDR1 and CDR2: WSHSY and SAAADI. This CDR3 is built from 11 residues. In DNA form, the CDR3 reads TGCGCCACGGGGAAAACAGATACGCAGTATTTT. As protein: CATGKTDTQYF.

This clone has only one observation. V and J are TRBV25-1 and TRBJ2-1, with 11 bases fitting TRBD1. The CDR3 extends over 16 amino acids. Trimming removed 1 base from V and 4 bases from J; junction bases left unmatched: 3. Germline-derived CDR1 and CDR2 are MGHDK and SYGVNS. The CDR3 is CASSEWGTGGYNEQFF. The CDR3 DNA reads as TGTGCCAGCAGTGAATGGGGGACAGGGGGTTACAATGAGCAGTTCTTC.

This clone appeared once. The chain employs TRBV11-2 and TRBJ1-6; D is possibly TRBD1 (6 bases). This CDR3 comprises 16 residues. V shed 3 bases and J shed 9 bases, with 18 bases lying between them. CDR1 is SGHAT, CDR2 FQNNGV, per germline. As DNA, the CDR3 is TGTGCCAGCAGCTTGACAGGACCCGGCTTTGGTTCACCCCTCCACTTT. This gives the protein CASSLTGPGFGSPLHF.

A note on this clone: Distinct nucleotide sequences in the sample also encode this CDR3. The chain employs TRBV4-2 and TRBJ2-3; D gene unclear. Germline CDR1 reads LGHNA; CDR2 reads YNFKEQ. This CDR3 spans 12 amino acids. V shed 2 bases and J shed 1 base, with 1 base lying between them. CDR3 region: CASSQRTDTQYF. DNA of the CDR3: TGTGCCAGCAGCCAACGCACAGATACGCAGTATTTT.

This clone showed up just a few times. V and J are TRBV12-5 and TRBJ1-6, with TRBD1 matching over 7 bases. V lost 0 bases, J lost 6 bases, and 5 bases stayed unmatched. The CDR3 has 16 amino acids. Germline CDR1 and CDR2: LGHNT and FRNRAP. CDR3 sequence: CASGLVPRTGNSPLHF. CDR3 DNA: TGTGCTAGTGGTTTGGTACCGCGGACAGGTAATTCACCCCTCCACTTT.

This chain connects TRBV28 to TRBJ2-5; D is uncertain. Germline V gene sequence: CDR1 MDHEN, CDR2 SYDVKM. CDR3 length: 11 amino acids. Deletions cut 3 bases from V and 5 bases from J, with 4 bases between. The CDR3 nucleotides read TGTGCCAGCAGTTTCTTGGAGACCCAGTACTTC. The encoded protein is CASSFLETQYF.